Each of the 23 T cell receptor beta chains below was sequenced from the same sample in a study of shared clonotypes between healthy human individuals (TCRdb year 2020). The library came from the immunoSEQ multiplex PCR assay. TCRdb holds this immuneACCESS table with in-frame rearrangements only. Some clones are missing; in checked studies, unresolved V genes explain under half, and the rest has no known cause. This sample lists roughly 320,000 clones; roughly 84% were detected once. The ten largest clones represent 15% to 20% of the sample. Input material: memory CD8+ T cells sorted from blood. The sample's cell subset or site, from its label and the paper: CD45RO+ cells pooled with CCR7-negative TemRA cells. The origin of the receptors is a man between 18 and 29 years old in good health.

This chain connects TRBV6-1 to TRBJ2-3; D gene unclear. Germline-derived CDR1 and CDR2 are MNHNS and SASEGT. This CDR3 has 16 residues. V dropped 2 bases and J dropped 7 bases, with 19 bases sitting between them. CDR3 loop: CASSEFIRSAFNTQYF. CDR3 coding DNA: TGTGCCAGCAGTGAATTTATCCGGAGCGCCTTCAATACGCAGTATTTT.

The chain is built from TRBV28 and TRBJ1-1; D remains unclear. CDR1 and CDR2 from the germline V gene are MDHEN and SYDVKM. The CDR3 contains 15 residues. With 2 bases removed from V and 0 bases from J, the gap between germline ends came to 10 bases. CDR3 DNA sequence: TGTGCCAGCAGTTTACCGCGGGCTCTGAACACTGAAGCTTTCTTT. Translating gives CASSLPRALNTEAFF.

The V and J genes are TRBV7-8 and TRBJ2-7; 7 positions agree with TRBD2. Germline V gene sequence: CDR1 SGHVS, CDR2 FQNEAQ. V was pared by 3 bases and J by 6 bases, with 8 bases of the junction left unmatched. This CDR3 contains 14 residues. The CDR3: CASSFGGGKPEQYF. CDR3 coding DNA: TGTGCCAGCAGCTTCGGCGGGGGTAAACCCGAGCAGTACTTC.

The CDR3 reads CASSEEAGGPTDTQYF. The CDR3 DNA reads as TGTGCCAGCAGCGAAGAAGCGGGGGGCCCCACAGATACGCAGTATTTT. The rearrangement uses TRBV9 and TRBJ2-3; TRBD2 aligns across 9 bases. V shed 3 bases, J shed 2 bases, and the junction held 7 bases outside the gene matches. This CDR3 has 16 residues. Germline V gene lookup returns CDR1 SGDLS and CDR2 YYNGEE.

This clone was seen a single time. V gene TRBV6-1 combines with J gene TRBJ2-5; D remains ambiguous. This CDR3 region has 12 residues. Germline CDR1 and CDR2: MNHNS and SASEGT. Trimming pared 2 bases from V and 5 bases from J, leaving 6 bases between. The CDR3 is CASSELMETQYF. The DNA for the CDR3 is TGTGCCAGCAGTGAATTAATGGAGACCCAGTACTTC.

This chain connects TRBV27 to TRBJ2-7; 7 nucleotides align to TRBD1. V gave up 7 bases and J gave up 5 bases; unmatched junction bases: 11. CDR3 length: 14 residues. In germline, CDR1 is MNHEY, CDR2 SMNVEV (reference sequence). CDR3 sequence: CASTATGFLDEQYF. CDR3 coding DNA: TGTGCCAGCACCGCGACAGGGTTCCTCGACGAGCAGTACTTC.

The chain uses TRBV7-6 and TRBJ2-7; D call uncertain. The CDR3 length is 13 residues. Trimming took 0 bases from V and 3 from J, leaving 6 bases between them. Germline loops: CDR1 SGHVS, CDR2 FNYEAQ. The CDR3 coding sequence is TGTGCCAGCAGCTTAGCTGGGGTCTACGAGCAGTACTTC. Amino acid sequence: CASSLAGVYEQYF.

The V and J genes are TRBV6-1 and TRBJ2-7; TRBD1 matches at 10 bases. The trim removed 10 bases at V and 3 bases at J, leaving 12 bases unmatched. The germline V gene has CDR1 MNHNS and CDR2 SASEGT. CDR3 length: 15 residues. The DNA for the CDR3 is TGTGCCACCAACCCGACCGGGACAGGGGTCTACGAGCAGTACTTC. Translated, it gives CATNPTGTGVYEQYF.

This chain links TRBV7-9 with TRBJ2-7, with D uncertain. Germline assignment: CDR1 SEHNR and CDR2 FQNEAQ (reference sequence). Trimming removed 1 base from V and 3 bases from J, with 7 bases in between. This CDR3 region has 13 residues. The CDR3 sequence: CASSLVNFYEQYF. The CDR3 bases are TGTGCCAGCAGCTTAGTCAACTTCTACGAGCAGTACTTC.

Here the CDR3 reads CASSTRDRAYEQYF. CDR3 DNA: TGTGCCAGCTCAACCCGGGACAGGGCCTACGAGCAGTACTTC. The genes are TRBV18 and TRBJ2-7; 9 bases align to TRBD1. With V trimmed by 5 bases and J by 2 bases, 4 bases remained unmatched. Per the germline V gene, CDR1 is KGHSH and CDR2 is LQKENI. This CDR3 contains 14 residues.

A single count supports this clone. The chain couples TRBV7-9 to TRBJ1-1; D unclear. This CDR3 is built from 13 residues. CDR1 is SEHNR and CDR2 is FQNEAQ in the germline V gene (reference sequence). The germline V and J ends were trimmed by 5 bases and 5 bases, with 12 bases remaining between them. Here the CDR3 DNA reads TGTGCCAGCAGCACCCCGGACCGGACTGAAGCTTTCTTT. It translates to CASSTPDRTEAFF.

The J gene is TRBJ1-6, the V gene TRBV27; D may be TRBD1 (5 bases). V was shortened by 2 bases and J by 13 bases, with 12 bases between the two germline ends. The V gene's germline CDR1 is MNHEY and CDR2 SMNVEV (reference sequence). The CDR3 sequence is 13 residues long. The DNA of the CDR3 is TGTGCCAGCAGTTTAGCCAGGGTTCAGCCCCTCCACTTT. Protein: CASSLARVQPLHF.

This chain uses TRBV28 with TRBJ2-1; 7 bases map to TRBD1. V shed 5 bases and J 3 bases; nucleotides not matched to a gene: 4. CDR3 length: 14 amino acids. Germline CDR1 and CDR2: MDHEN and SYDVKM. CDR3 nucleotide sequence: TGTGCCAGCAGTGTAACAGGGGTCTACAATGAGCAGTTCTTC. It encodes CASSVTGVYNEQFF.

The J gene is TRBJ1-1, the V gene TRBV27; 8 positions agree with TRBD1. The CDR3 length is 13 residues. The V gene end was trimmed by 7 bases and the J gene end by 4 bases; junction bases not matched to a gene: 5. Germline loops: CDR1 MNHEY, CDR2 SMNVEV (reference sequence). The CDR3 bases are TGTGCCAGCACCTCAGGGGGCTTCACTGAAGCTTTCTTT. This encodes CASTSGGFTEAFF.

The DNA of the CDR3 is TGTGCCAGCAGCTTGGGGGGCCATAGCTCCTACAATGAGCAGTTCTTC. Translated: CASSLGGHSSYNEQFF. J is TRBJ2-1 and V is TRBV5-6, with a possible D match to TRBD1 (5 bases). Between the trimmed V and J ends, which lost 0 bases and 0 bases, there was a span of 10 bases. Germline CDR1 SGHDT, CDR2 YYEEEE. There are 16 residues in the CDR3. The variable domain in full, completed from reference TRBV5-6 and TRBJ2-1, reads DAGVTQSPTHLIKTRGQQVTLRCSPKSGHDTVSWYQQALGQGPQFIFQYYEEEERQRGNFPDRFSGHQFPNYSSELNVNALLLGDSALYLCASSLGGHSSYNEQFFGPGTRLTVL.

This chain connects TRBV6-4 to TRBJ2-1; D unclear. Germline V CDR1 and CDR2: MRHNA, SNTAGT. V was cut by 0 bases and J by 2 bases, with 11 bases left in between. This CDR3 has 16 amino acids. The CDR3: CASSDSKGKTYNEQFF. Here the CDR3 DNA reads TGTGCCAGCAGTGACTCGAAGGGTAAAACCTACAATGAGCAGTTCTTC.

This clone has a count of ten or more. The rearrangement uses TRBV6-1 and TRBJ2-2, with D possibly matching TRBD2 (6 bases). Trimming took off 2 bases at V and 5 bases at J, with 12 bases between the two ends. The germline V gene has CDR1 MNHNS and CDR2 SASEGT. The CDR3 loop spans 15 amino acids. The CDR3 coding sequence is TGTGCCAGCAGTGAAAGGGCTAGCGATACCGGGGAGCTGTTTTTT. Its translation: CASSERASDTGELFF.

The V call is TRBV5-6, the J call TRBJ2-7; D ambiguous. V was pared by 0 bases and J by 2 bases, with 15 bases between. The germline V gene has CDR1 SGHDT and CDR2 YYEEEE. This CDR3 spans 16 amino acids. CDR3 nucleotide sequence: TGTGCCAGCAGCTTGGGGCAGCAAAGAGATACCTACGAGCAGTACTTC. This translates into CASSLGQQRDTYEQYF.

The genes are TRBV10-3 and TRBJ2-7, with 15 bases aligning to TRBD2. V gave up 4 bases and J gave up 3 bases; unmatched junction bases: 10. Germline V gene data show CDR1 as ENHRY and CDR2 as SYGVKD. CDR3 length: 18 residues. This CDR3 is CAISGEGSGLAGGYEQYF. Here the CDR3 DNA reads TGTGCCATCAGTGGGGAGGGGTCGGGACTAGCGGGAGGCTACGAGCAGTACTTC.

The CDR3 spells CASSSMGGQPQHF. The CDR3 DNA reads as TGTGCCAGCAGCTCGATGGGGGGGCAGCCCCAGCATTTT. The V and J genes are TRBV27 and TRBJ1-5, with a weak D call TRBD1 (5 bases). The CDR3 runs 13 residues. Deletions cut 6 bases from V and 7 bases from J, with 13 bases between. Germline CDR1 MNHEY, CDR2 SMNVEV (reference sequence).

The CDR3 coding sequence is TGTGCCAGCAGCTTTAGTATAGGGGTTATATACGAGCAGTACTTC. This translates into CASSFSIGVIYEQYF. The chain uses TRBV5-6 and TRBJ2-7, with D possibly being TRBD1 (5 bases). Germline V gene lookup returns CDR1 SGHDT and CDR2 YYEEEE. The ends were cut back, 2 bases at V and 4 bases at J, with 16 bases in the middle. The CDR3 loop spans 15 amino acids.

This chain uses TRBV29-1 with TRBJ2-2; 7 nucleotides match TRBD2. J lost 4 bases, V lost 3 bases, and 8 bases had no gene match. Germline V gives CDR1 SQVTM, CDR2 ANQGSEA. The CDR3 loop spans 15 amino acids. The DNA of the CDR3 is TGCAGCGTTGAGAGGGTGGGACTAACCACCGGGGAGCTGTTTTTT. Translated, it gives CSVERVGLTTGELFF.

CDR3 region: CASSVEGLASTEQFF. For the CDR3, the DNA is TGTGCCAGCAGCGTAGAAGGACTAGCAAGTACTGAGCAGTTCTTC. V is TRBV9 and J is TRBJ2-1; 8 positions agree with TRBD2. The CDR3 spans 15 residues. The ends lost 0 bases at V and 9 bases at J; junction bases unmatched: 8. Germline CDR1 reads SGDLS; CDR2 reads YYNGEE.